This is a list of T cell receptor beta chains from one sample in a study of blood T cell repertoires in COVID-19. The table came from immunoSEQ multiplex PCR; TCRdb's copy has only in-frame clones and leaves some out. The sample has about 160,000 clones, around nine tenths seen once. Input material: peripheral blood. The receptors were gathered from a woman in her seventies with COVID-19, enrolled during active disease. Both conserved end residues are part of each CDR3. A D gene is named only where the DNA matches it firmly. A clone size is listed for some rows: how often the clone was seen (once, few, many), or a class if it is expanded.

DNA	CDR3	V	size	D	J
TGTGCCAGCAGTCGCGGACAGGGAAGGACTGAAGCTTTCTTT	CASSRGQGRTEAFF	TRBV6-5	few	TRBD1	TRBJ1-1
TGCAGCGTTCAGACAGGGGGCGACTATGGCTACACCTTC	CSVQTGGDYGYTF	TRBV29-1	.	TRBD1	TRBJ1-2
TGTGCCACCAAAAAAAACGCAGTTTTGTGGGAGGAAAAACTGTTTTTT	CATKKNAVLWEEKLFF	TRBV27	.	.	TRBJ1-4
TGTGCCAGCTCACAAGACAGGGGGCCCATGAACACTGAAGCTTTCTTT	CASSQDRGPMNTEAFF	TRBV18	.	TRBD1	TRBJ1-1
TGTGCCAGCAGTGCCGGGACAGGGGGCTCCTACGAGCAGTACTTC	CASSAGTGGSYEQYF	TRBV28	.	TRBD1	TRBJ2-7
TGTGCCAGCAGTGAAGTTGGACTCTATCCCCAGTACTTC	CASSEVGLYPQYF	TRBV2	.	.	TRBJ2-7
TGTGCCAGCAGTTACACACAGGGGGCGGGTCAGCCCCAGCATTTT	CASSYTQGAGQPQHF	TRBV6-5	.	TRBD1	TRBJ1-5
TGTGCCAGCAGCCCCGCGGGGGGAAGAGAGCAGCCCCAGCATTTT	CASSPAGGREQPQHF	TRBV7-8	.	.	TRBJ1-5
TGTGCCAGCAGCTTAGGAGGGAGAGAGCATTCACCCCTCCACTTT	CASSLGGREHSPLHF	TRBV7-9	few	.	TRBJ1-6
TGTGCCAGTAGTATAGGCGGGGGGGGACACAATGAGCAGTTCTTC	CASSIGGGGHNEQFF	TRBV19	few	TRBD2	TRBJ2-1
TGTGCCAGCTCACCAATACCCGCCGTCCGGAGTCCCTCCTACGAGCAGTACTTC	CASSPIPAVRSPSYEQYF	TRBV18	.	.	TRBJ2-7
TGTGCCAGCAGCTCGTCCCCGGCCTACAATGAGCAGTTCTTC	CASSSSPAYNEQFF	TRBV7-3	.	.	TRBJ2-1
TGTGCCAGCAGCTCCCGGTGGAGCGGGCGGTCTCCAGATACGCAGTATTTT	CASSSRWSGRSPDTQYF	TRBV7-9	.	.	TRBJ2-3
TGTGCCAGCAGCACCGGACGCGGGGACACAGATACGCAGTATTTT	CASSTGRGDTDTQYF	TRBV5-6	few	.	TRBJ2-3
TGTGCCTGGTCCCCCGAGGCGCTCGAAGCTTTCTTT	CAWSPEALEAFF	TRBV30	.	.	TRBJ1-1